Following are 23 T cell receptor beta chains from one sample sequenced in a study of identical twins. TCRdb reanalysed the 5' RACE reads using MiXCR and keeps one entry per CDR3 protein. The sample holds more than 200,000 distinct CDR3 sequences, 11% to 15% seen once. Sequencing input: memory (CD45RO+) T cells sorted from blood. The receptor set was obtained from a woman younger than 35 in good health.

This clonotype was counted only a few times. The chain has TRBV3-1 and TRBJ2-3, with D uncertain. The CDR3 is 15 residues long. The V and J ends lost 0 bases and 6 bases respectively, with 13 bases between them. Germline-derived CDR1 and CDR2 are LGHDT and YNNKEL (reference sequence). The CDR3 spells CASSQDPQRSDTQYF. CDR3 nucleotide sequence: TGTGCCAGCAGCCAAGATCCCCAGAGATCCGATACGCAGTATTTT.

The chain combines TRBV3-1 with TRBJ1-5; D unresolved. The V and J ends lost 1 base and 11 bases respectively, with 9 bases between them. CDR1 is LGHDT and CDR2 is YNNKEL in the germline V gene (reference sequence). The CDR3 loop spans 12 amino acids. The CDR3, as DNA: TGTGCCAGCAGCCAAGGCTCCGGGTCCCAGCATTTT. The encoded protein is CASSQGSGSQHF.

This clonotype has only one observation. The chain is built from TRBV9 and TRBJ2-1, with TRBD2 matching 10 bases. Losses at the gene ends were 3 bases for V and 8 bases for J; bases not matched to a gene: 14. Germline V gives CDR1 SGDLS, CDR2 YYNGEE. This CDR3 region has 17 residues. The CDR3 coding sequence is TGTGCCAGCAGCGGAGGGGGGCCTAGCGGGAGCGTGGATGAGCAGTTCTTC. Its protein product is CASSGGGPSGSVDEQFF.

The chain carries TRBV30 and TRBJ1-2, with D unresolved. CDR1 and CDR2 (germline): GTSNPN, SVGIG (reference sequence). V was shortened by 0 bases and J by 4 bases, with 6 bases between the two germline ends. The CDR3 is 12 amino acids. Written as DNA, the CDR3 is TGTGCCTGGAGTGTACTCTCCTATGGCTACACCTTC. It is translated as CAWSVLSYGYTF. The full variable domain, rest sourced from reference TRBV30 and TRBJ1-2, is SQTIHQWPATLVQPVGSPLSLECTVEGTSNPNLYWYRQAAGRGLQLLFYSVGIGQISSEVPQNLSASRPQDRQFILSSKKLLLSDSGFYLCAWSVLSYGYTFGSGTRLTVV.

This chain connects TRBV12-3 or TRBV12-4 to TRBJ2-1; possibly TRBD1 or TRBD2 for D (5 bases each). Trimming stripped 3 bases from V and 4 bases from J, with 13 bases between. The CDR3 has 15 amino acids. This CDR3 reads CASSFGTVVYNEQFF. The CDR3 nucleotides are TGTGCCAGCAGTTTTGGGACGGTCGTATACAATGAGCAGTTCTTC.

This clonotype was counted at least ten times. V and J are TRBV7-8 and TRBJ2-7, with TRBD1 matching over 9 bases. The germline V gene encodes CDR1 SGHVS and CDR2 FQNEAQ. The trim removed 5 bases at V and 4 bases at J, leaving 12 bases unmatched. This CDR3 is built from 16 residues. The CDR3 reads CASSGQTGQGGYEQYF. The CDR3 bases are TGTGCCAGCAGCGGACAGACGGGACAGGGAGGATACGAGCAGTACTTC.

This clonotype was seen more than once but under ten times. This chain connects TRBV11-2 to TRBJ2-1, with D possibly matching TRBD2 (6 bases). CDR1 and CDR2 from the germline V gene are SGHAT and FQNNGV. V dropped 5 bases and J dropped 5 bases, with 13 bases sitting between them. This CDR3 has 14 residues. In DNA, the CDR3 is TGTGCCAGCAGCCTGCAGCGGGCGGACAATGAGCAGTTCTTC. Residues: CASSLQRADNEQFF.

In this sample, this clonotype turned up once. The chain combines TRBV6-2 or TRBV6-3 with TRBJ2-1, with 8 bases that match TRBD2. V lost 9 bases, J lost 2 bases, and 9 bases stayed unmatched. The CDR3 consists of 15 residues. Germline V CDR1 and CDR2: MNHEY, SVGEGT. CDR3 loop: CASKRGGTPYNEQFF. Written as DNA, the CDR3 is TGTGCCAGTAAACGGGGGGGAACTCCCTACAATGAGCAGTTCTTC.

This clonotype was seen a few times. V and J are TRBV18 and TRBJ2-1; TRBD2 agrees at 7 bases. CDR3 length equals 14 residues. The J segment lost 7 bases and the V segment lost 5 bases, leaving 8 bases of the junction unmatched. The germline CDR1 and CDR2 sequences are KGHSH and LQKENI. CDR3 protein: CASSGREGGNEQFF. The CDR3 DNA sequence: TGTGCCAGCTCAGGCAGGGAGGGAGGAAATGAGCAGTTCTTC.

The table lists this clonotype with a few counts. The rearrangement uses TRBV6-2 or TRBV6-3 and TRBJ2-2; TRBD2 might be the D (5 bases). This CDR3 region has 14 residues. Trimming shortened V by 0 bases and J by 5 bases, and 7 bases separated the two germline ends. Looked up from germline, CDR1 is MNHEY and CDR2 is SVGEGT. CDR3 sequence: CASSYSEETGELFF. CDR3 in DNA: TGTGCCAGCAGTTACTCGGAGGAAACCGGGGAGCTGTTTTTT.

V gene TRBV20-1 combines with J gene TRBJ2-3; tentatively, D is TRBD2 (6 bases). The CDR3 covers 15 residues. Per the germline V gene, CDR1 is DFQATT and CDR2 is SNEGSKA (reference sequence). Trimming left V 6 bases short and J 1 base short, with 17 bases between. The CDR3 DNA reads TGCAGTGCCGTGTCGGGGGAGGCGGGCACAGATACGCAGTATTTT. Amino acids: CSAVSGEAGTDTQYF.

This clonotype was counted a few times. The J gene is TRBJ1-5, the V gene TRBV7-2; D ambiguous. V lost 1 base and J 7 bases, leaving 14 bases between the germline ends. CDR3 size: 15 residues. In germline, CDR1 is SGHTA, CDR2 FQGNSA. For the CDR3, the DNA is TGTGCCAGCAGCTTAGGCCAGGAGGGCAGGCAGCCCCAGCATTTT. Protein sequence: CASSLGQEGRQPQHF.

This clonotype was picked up a small number of times. The chain recombines TRBV20-1 with TRBJ2-1; 10 nucleotides agree with TRBD2. Trimming at V came to 6 bases and at J to 2 bases, leaving 10 bases not matched to a gene. CDR1 is DFQATT, CDR2 SNEGSKA, per germline (reference sequence). The CDR3 consists of 16 residues. The CDR3 DNA reads as TGCAGTGCCCGAAGCACTAGCGGGATCACCTACAATGAGCAGTTCTTC. The encoded protein is CSARSTSGITYNEQFF.

The chain combines TRBV7-2 with TRBJ2-2; 8 positions agree with TRBD1. This CDR3 region has 15 residues. Germline CDR1 reads SGHTA; CDR2 reads FQGNSA. The ends lost 8 bases at V and 8 bases at J; junction bases unmatched: 13. Here the CDR3 DNA reads TGTGCCAGCGAAGAAAATCAGGGGGCAGGGGGGGAGCTGTTTTTT. Its protein is CASEENQGAGGELFF.

This clonotype was counted between two and nine times. The chain uses TRBV11-3 and TRBJ2-5; D remains ambiguous. Germline CDR1 reads SGHNT; CDR2 reads YENEEA. Deletions cut 0 bases from V and 5 bases from J, with 10 bases between. The CDR3 runs to 14 residues. CDR3 coding DNA: TGTGCCAGCAGCTTAGATTTTTCCGGGGAGACCCAGTACTTC. Translating gives CASSLDFSGETQYF.

Ten or more counts support this clonotype. The chain combines TRBV7-9 with TRBJ2-3; TRBD2 aligns across 9 bases. The CDR3 contains 16 residues. V was clipped by 3 bases and J by 0 bases; unmatched bases: 4. From germline, CDR1 is SEHNR and CDR2 FQNEAQ (reference sequence). The DNA for the CDR3 is TGTGCCAGCAGCTTCCTAGCGGGATCAAGCACAGATACGCAGTATTTT. As protein: CASSFLAGSSTDTQYF.

The chain carries TRBV20-1 and TRBJ2-7, with 10 bases that match TRBD1. The length of the CDR3 is 13 residues. Per germline, CDR1 DFQATT and CDR2 SNEGSKA (reference sequence). J gave up 3 bases and V 5 bases, and 4 bases lay outside the gene matches. The CDR3 loop is CSAQGQGYYEQYF. CDR3 nucleotide sequence: TGCAGTGCTCAGGGACAGGGGTACTACGAGCAGTACTTC.

This clonotype appeared a few times. The chain couples TRBV20-1 to TRBJ2-3, with D possibly matching TRBD2 (5 bases). The CDR3 extends over 15 amino acids. The V and J ends lost 6 bases and 2 bases respectively, with 18 bases between them. CDR1 is DFQATT and CDR2 is SNEGSKA in the germline V gene (reference sequence). For the CDR3, the DNA is TGCAGTGCCCTATCGGGGAGACGGTCCACAGATACGCAGTATTTT. It yields the protein CSALSGRRSTDTQYF.

The chain joins TRBV4-3 to TRBJ2-2; D remains unclear. Germline CDR1 and CDR2: LGHNA and YSLEER. Trimming took 0 bases from V and 2 from J, leaving 13 bases between them. There are 17 residues in the CDR3. CDR3 amino acids: CASSQDASWGNTGELFF. The CDR3 region has the DNA TGCGCCAGCAGCCAAGATGCATCCTGGGGAAACACCGGGGAGCTGTTTTTT.

This clonotype was seen a few times. This chain uses TRBV28 with TRBJ2-7, with 12 bases matching TRBD2. This CDR3 region has 13 residues. CDR1 is MDHEN and CDR2 is SYDVKM in the germline V gene. J lost 6 bases, V lost 6 bases, and 3 bases had no gene match. CDR3 in DNA: TGTGCCAGCAGCCAACTAGCGGGAGGCGAGCAGTACTTC. Protein sequence: CASSQLAGGEQYF.

This clonotype was counted only a few times. The chain links TRBV7-9 to TRBJ2-1, with 10 bases fitting TRBD2. This CDR3 is 15 amino acids long. From germline, CDR1 is SEHNR and CDR2 FQNEAQ (reference sequence). V dropped 1 base and J dropped 7; count of bases not matched to a gene: 4. The CDR3 loop reads CASSLVAGGRNEQFF. As DNA, the CDR3 is TGTGCCAGCAGCTTAGTAGCGGGGGGCCGTAATGAGCAGTTCTTC.

This clonotype occurred many times. This chain uses TRBV11-2 with TRBJ2-7; maybe TRBD1 (5 bases). The CDR3 runs 15 residues. The V end lost 5 bases, the J end lost 0 bases, and 14 bases lay between the germline ends. Per the germline V gene, CDR1 is SGHAT and CDR2 is FQNNGV. CDR3 loop: CASSMGQVFSYEQYF. In nucleotides, the CDR3 is TGTGCCAGCAGCATGGGGCAGGTCTTCTCCTACGAGCAGTACTTC.

This clonotype appeared a few times. V is TRBV5-1 and J is TRBJ2-7; D unresolved. V lost 0 bases to trimming and J lost 5 bases, with 15 bases between them. The CDR3 is 15 residues long. Germline V gene sequence: CDR1 SGHRS, CDR2 YFSETQ. The CDR3 sequence: CASSLAGRNWDEQYF. In DNA form, the CDR3 reads TGCGCCAGCAGCTTGGCCGGGCGGAATTGGGACGAGCAGTACTTC.